These 21 T cell receptor beta chains were all obtained from the same sample, sequenced in a study of blood T cell repertoires in COVID-19. This table comes from immunoSEQ multiplex PCR, and its TCRdb copy is limited to in-frame clones, with some not included. The sample holds almost 85,000 clones, around 83% seen once. The sample comprised peripheral blood. These receptors came from a man at least 80 years old with active or convalescent COVID-19.

The V gene is TRBV6-5, the J gene TRBJ1-1; D might be TRBD1 (6 bases). CDR3 length: 15 amino acids. CDR1 is MNHEY, CDR2 SVGAGI, per germline. The V end was cut by 7 bases, the J end by 0 bases, with 15 bases between. The CDR3 region is CASTRGGPVNTEAFF. The CDR3, as DNA: TGTGCCAGCACCCGGGGGGGGCCAGTGAACACTGAAGCTTTCTTT.

The V and J genes are TRBV2 and TRBJ2-5, with TRBD2 matching 13 bases. V was clipped by 3 bases and J by 5 bases; unmatched bases: 15. Germline values: CDR1 SNHLY, CDR2 FYNNEI. This CDR3 is built from 19 residues. This CDR3 reads CASSDSSENLLAGGETQYF. CDR3 nucleotide sequence: TGTGCCAGCAGTGATTCCTCAGAAAATTTACTAGCGGGAGGGGAGACCCAGTACTTC. Filled out from reference TRBV2 and TRBJ2-5, the complete variable domain reads EPEVTQTPSHQVTQMGQEVILRCVPISNHLYFYWYRQILGQKVEFLVSFYNNEISEKSEIFDDQFSVERPDGSNFTLKIRSTKLEDSAMYFCASSDSSENLLAGGETQYFGPGTRLLVL.

The J gene is TRBJ2-7, the V gene TRBV18; D is perhaps TRBD1 (6 bases). Germline V gene sequence: CDR1 KGHSH, CDR2 LQKENI. This CDR3 is built from 13 residues. Trimming took 2 bases from V and 5 from J, leaving 10 bases between them. The CDR3 coding sequence is TGTGCCAGCTCACCATCAGGGGTGGACGAGCAGTACTTC. Translation gives CASSPSGVDEQYF.

The V call is TRBV7-9, the J call TRBJ2-3; 12 nucleotides agree with TRBD2. Germline CDR1 SEHNR, CDR2 FQNEAQ (reference sequence). The V and J ends lost 4 bases and 3 bases, in that order; junction bases with no gene match: 5. This CDR3 has 16 amino acids. CDR3 nucleotide sequence: TGTGCCAGCAGCTCTCGGACTAGCGGGGAAACAGATACGCAGTATTTT. Translated: CASSSRTSGETDTQYF.

CDR3 residues: CASSQNLAGAGELFF. CDR3 nucleotide sequence: TGCGCCAGCAGCCAAAATCTAGCGGGAGCCGGGGAGCTGTTTTTT. This chain uses TRBV4-1 with TRBJ2-2; 10 nucleotides align to TRBD2. The CDR3 has 15 residues. The germline V gene has CDR1 MGHRA and CDR2 YSYEKL. V was clipped by 2 bases and J by 6 bases; unmatched bases: 3.

The chain joins TRBV10-3 to TRBJ1-4; 12 bases align to TRBD1. With V trimmed by 5 bases and J by 8 bases, 9 bases remained unmatched. This CDR3 is 16 amino acids long. The germline gives CDR1 ENHRY, CDR2 SYGVKD. The CDR3 bases are TGTGCCATCAGTACGACACCGGGACAGGGGGCCGAAAAACTGTTTTTT. It encodes CAISTTPGQGAEKLFF.

The V call is TRBV7-2, the J call TRBJ1-1; unclear D gene. Per germline, CDR1 SGHTA and CDR2 FQGNSA. Trimming stripped 2 bases from V and 1 base from J, with 5 bases between. The CDR3 loop spans 13 amino acids. The CDR3 coding sequence is TGTGCCAGCAGCTTATTCTCGAACACTGAAGCTTTCTTT. This gives the protein CASSLFSNTEAFF.

The chain is built from TRBV19 and TRBJ1-5; TRBD1 is a possible D gene (5 bases). V was pared by 10 bases and J by 4 bases, with 17 bases between. Germline V gene lookup returns CDR1 LNHDA and CDR2 SQIVND (reference sequence). The length of the CDR3 is 14 residues. The CDR3 loop reads CATGQGLRNQPQHF. The CDR3 DNA sequence: TGTGCCACCGGTCAGGGTTTGAGGAATCAGCCCCAGCATTTT.

J is TRBJ1-3 and V is TRBV6-5; weak D call: TRBD1 (5 bases). CDR1 and CDR2 (germline): MNHEY, SVGAGI. The CDR3 extends over 14 amino acids. V gave up 6 bases and J gave up 4 bases, with 13 bases separating them. For the CDR3, the DNA is TGTGCCAGCAGACAGCAGGGAGGCGGAAACACCATATATTTT. Translation gives CASRQQGGGNTIYF.

This clone was detected once. CDR3 DNA: TGTGCCAGCAGCCGTACTAGCGGGGGTTCCAACACCGGGGAGCTGTTTTTT. Amino acid sequence: CASSRTSGGSNTGELFF. This chain joins TRBV3-1 (or the pseudogene TRBV3-2) and TRBJ2-2, with TRBD2 identical over 11 bases. This CDR3 comprises 17 residues. V trimming: 4 bases; J trimming: 2 bases; junction bases outside the gene matches: 6. Germline CDR1 reads LGHDT; CDR2 reads YNNKEL (reference sequence).

This rearrangement joins TRBV7-8 to TRBJ2-3; the D gene is possibly TRBD2 (6 bases). The CDR3 runs 16 residues. With 5 bases removed from V and 11 bases from J, the gap between germline ends came to 26 bases. Germline lookup yields CDR1 SGHVS and CDR2 FQNEAQ. The CDR3 DNA sequence: TGTGCCAGCAGCCCCGAGAGGTGGCAAGCGGGCCTCGGGCAGTATTTT. This translates into CASSPERWQAGLGQYF.

The chain is built from TRBV7-2 and TRBJ1-5, with 8 positions matching TRBD1. This CDR3 region has 15 residues. Germline values: CDR1 SGHTA, CDR2 FQGNSA. V trimming: 4 bases; J trimming: 6 bases; junction bases outside the gene matches: 8. CDR3 nucleotides: TGTGCCAGCAGCTCCCCTCAGGGGGCAACTCAGCCCCAGCATTTT. Encoded protein: CASSSPQGATQPQHF.

The rearrangement joins TRBV9 to TRBJ2-7, with 9 positions matching TRBD2. The CDR3 runs 15 residues. Trimming at V came to 2 bases and at J to 2 bases, leaving 5 bases not matched to a gene. CDR1 is SGDLS, CDR2 YYNGEE, per germline. The CDR3 DNA sequence: TGTGCCAGCAGCGTGGGACTAGCAGTACCCTACGAGCAGTACTTC. Its translation is CASSVGLAVPYEQYF.

The chain uses TRBV25-1 and TRBJ2-3; D is possibly TRBD1 (6 bases). The germline CDR1 and CDR2 sequences are MGHDK and SYGVNS. V lost 1 base to trimming and J lost 2 bases, with 10 bases between them. This CDR3 is built from 15 residues. CDR3 sequence (DNA): TGTGCCAGCAGTGAATGGGGGCAGAACACAGATACGCAGTATTTT. Protein: CASSEWGQNTDTQYF.

The chain recombines TRBV19 with TRBJ2-2; 8 bases are shared with TRBD1. The CDR3 has 15 amino acids. V dropped 6 bases and J dropped 0; count of bases not matched to a gene: 3. Germline CDR1 is LNHDA and CDR2 is SQIVND (reference sequence). The CDR3 loop is CASRRQGTNTGELFF. The CDR3 DNA follows: TGTGCCAGTAGGCGACAGGGGACGAACACCGGGGAGCTGTTTTTT. The whole variable domain, remainder taken from reference TRBV19 and TRBJ2-2, is DGGITQSPKYLFRKEGQNVTLSCEQNLNHDAMYWYRQDPGQGLRLIYYSQIVNDFQKGDIAEGYSVSREKKESFPLTVTSAQKNPTAFYLCASRRQGTNTGELFFGEGSRLTVL.

The chain is built from TRBV7-2 and TRBJ2-5; 12 bases are a match to TRBD2. V trimming: 4 bases; J trimming: 5 bases; junction bases outside the gene matches: 11. The CDR3 is 17 residues long. Germline values: CDR1 SGHTA, CDR2 FQGNSA. CDR3 protein: CASSSRTSGVPGETQYF. DNA for the CDR3: TGTGCCAGCAGCTCCCGGACTAGCGGGGTACCAGGGGAGACCCAGTACTTC.

The rearrangement uses TRBV18 and TRBJ2-5, with 9 bases that match TRBD1. V shed 2 bases and J 6 bases; nucleotides not matched to a gene: 7. Germline assignment: CDR1 KGHSH and CDR2 LQKENI. This CDR3 has 15 amino acids. CDR3 sequence reads: CASSPTGQGSQTQYF. CDR3 bases: TGTGCCAGCTCACCAACGGGACAGGGTTCGCAGACCCAGTACTTC.

The chain employs TRBV27 and TRBJ2-7; possible D gene TRBD1, 6 bases. The CDR3 spans 15 residues. V dropped 4 bases and J dropped 3 bases, with 16 bases sitting between them. Germline CDR1 is MNHEY and CDR2 is SMNVEV (reference sequence). In DNA, the CDR3 is TGTGCCAGCAGTTCCACCGGCACAGGGTTCTACGAGCAGTACTTC. Translation: CASSSTGTGFYEQYF.

This chain uses TRBV5-1 with TRBJ1-4; 8 nucleotides align to TRBD1. The V segment lost 5 bases and the J segment 6 bases; nucleotides outside the gene matches: 9. Germline assignment: CDR1 SGHRS and CDR2 YFSETQ. This CDR3 has 15 amino acids. In DNA, the CDR3 is TGCGCCAGCAGTTCCCAGGGGGCCCTTGATGAAAAACTGTTTTTT. Its protein is CASSSQGALDEKLFF.

The chain couples TRBV3-1 (or the pseudogene TRBV3-2) to TRBJ2-5, with 8 bases fitting TRBD1. Unmatched junction bases numbered 12, after V lost 5 bases and J lost 4 bases. The germline CDR1 and CDR2 sequences are LGHDT and YNNKEL (reference sequence). There are 16 residues in the CDR3. DNA of the CDR3: TGTGCCAGCAGCGGTACCGGGACAGGTTTTCGAGAGACCCAGTACTTC. Translation gives CASSGTGTGFRETQYF.

This chain uses TRBV4-1 with TRBJ1-5; 9 bases map to TRBD1. The V and J ends lost 1 base and 0 bases, in that order; junction bases with no gene match: 10. The CDR3 is 19 amino acids. Germline values: CDR1 MGHRA, CDR2 YSYEKL. This CDR3 is CASSQGEGQGGYSNQPQHF. The CDR3, as DNA: TGCGCCAGCAGCCAAGGGGAGGGACAGGGCGGGTATAGCAATCAGCCCCAGCATTTT.